What follows are 9 T cell receptor beta chains derived from one specimen sequenced in a study of cytomegalovirus exposure and HLA in healthy donors. In the PCR, 60 Vbeta and 13 Jbeta primers were used. The protocol was immunoSEQ multiplex PCR, while the TCRdb copy is restricted to in-frame clones and leaves out a portion. The data show 100,000 to 150,000 clones, around four fifths seen once. The material sequenced was PBMCs. All receptors come from a human donor in good health.

The chain employs TRBV10-2 and TRBJ2-3; D call uncertain. V was shortened by 8 bases and J by 5 bases, with 14 bases between the two germline ends. The CDR3 runs 13 residues. The germline gives CDR1 WSHSY, CDR2 SAAADI. As DNA, the CDR3 is TGCGCCAGCGTCATCCACCCGGGAGATACGCAGTATTTT. It encodes CASVIHPGDTQYF.

The chain links TRBV18 to TRBJ2-5; possible D gene TRBD1, 6 bases. Trimming pared 5 bases from V and 4 bases from J, leaving 17 bases between. CDR3 size: 15 residues. Germline CDR1 is KGHSH and CDR2 is LQKENI. CDR3 sequence: CASSGTQGSGETQYF. CDR3 in DNA: TGTGCCAGCTCAGGAACTCAGGGGTCGGGAGAGACCCAGTACTTC.

This chain joins TRBV6-4 and TRBJ1-1, with 10 bases aligning to TRBD1. The CDR3 is 11 amino acids. Trimming cost V 11 bases and J 7 bases; bases outside gene matches: 4. Germline V lookup: CDR1 MRHNA, CDR2 SNTAGT. DNA of the CDR3: TGTGCCGGGACAGGGGTAGGTGAAGCTTTCTTT. It yields the protein CAGTGVGEAFF.

The chain couples TRBV11-2 to TRBJ1-2, with TRBD1 as a possible D gene (6 bases). CDR3 length equals 13 residues. Germline CDR1 SGHAT, CDR2 FQNNGV. Trimming left V 4 bases short and J 7 bases short, with 13 bases between. The CDR3 DNA reads as TGTGCCAGCAGCTCAAGACAGGATGGTGGCTACACCTTC. Protein: CASSSRQDGGYTF.

The chain couples TRBV6-1 to TRBJ2-7, with D maybe TRBD2 (5 bases). The ends were cut back, 6 bases at V and 7 bases at J, with 10 bases in the middle. Germline values: CDR1 MNHNS, CDR2 SASEGT. The CDR3 length is 11 residues. CDR3 sequence reads: CASRSPGEQYF. The CDR3 DNA follows: TGTGCCAGCAGATCTCCGGGAGAGCAGTACTTC.

Concerning this clone: Germline and junction disagree at one end, which may indicate a read error. The chain recombines TRBV5-1 with TRBJ2-1, with 10 bases fitting TRBD2. This CDR3 contains 13 residues. Germline V gene sequence: CDR1 SGHRS, CDR2 YFSETQ. CDR3 sequence (DNA): TGCGCCAGCAGCCTTGGACTAGCGGTAGGGCGGATCTTC. It yields the protein CASSLGLAVGRIF.

The chain carries TRBV2 and TRBJ2-2; the D gene is possibly TRBD1 (6 bases). This CDR3 spans 16 amino acids. Trimming removed 3 bases from V and 3 bases from J, with 14 bases in between. Germline loops: CDR1 SNHLY, CDR2 FYNNEI. The CDR3 DNA follows: TGTGCCAGCAGTGATTTTTTGGGGGCCGACACCGGGGAGCTGTTTTTT. Translating it yields CASSDFLGADTGELFF. Together with reference TRBV2 and TRBJ2-2, the CDR3 gives the full variable domain: EPEVTQTPSHQVTQMGQEVILRCVPISNHLYFYWYRQILGQKVEFLVSFYNNEISEKSEIFDDQFSVERPDGSNFTLKIRSTKLEDSAMYFCASSDFLGADTGELFFGEGSRLTVL.

J is TRBJ1-1 and V is TRBV6-1, with unresolved D. This CDR3 contains 15 residues. The germline gives CDR1 MNHNS, CDR2 SASEGT. Trimming shortened V by 2 bases and J by 2 bases, and 12 bases separated the two germline ends. CDR3 residues: CASSELGEVNTEAFF. The CDR3 coding sequence is TGTGCCAGCAGTGAACTCGGGGAAGTTAACACTGAAGCTTTCTTT.

Turning to this clone: One junction end does not reproduce the germline sequence, and a read error may be involved. The rearrangement links TRBV2 to TRBJ1-3, with D possibly TRBD1 on 5 matching bases. The CDR3 runs 16 residues. CDR1 and CDR2 from the germline V gene are SNHLY and FYNNEI. The CDR3 sequence: CASRDRTKNSGNAIYF. CDR3 bases: TGTGCCAGCAGAGATAGGACAAAAAACTCTGGAAACGCCATATATTTT. The full variable domain, in which reference TRBV2 and TRBJ1-3 provide the parts outside the CDR3, is EPEVTQTPSHQVTQMGQEVILRCVPISNHLYFYWYRQILGQKVEFLVSFYNNEISEKSEIFDDQFSVERPDGSNFTLKIRSTKLEDSAMYFCASRDRTKNSGNAIYFGEGSWLTVV.